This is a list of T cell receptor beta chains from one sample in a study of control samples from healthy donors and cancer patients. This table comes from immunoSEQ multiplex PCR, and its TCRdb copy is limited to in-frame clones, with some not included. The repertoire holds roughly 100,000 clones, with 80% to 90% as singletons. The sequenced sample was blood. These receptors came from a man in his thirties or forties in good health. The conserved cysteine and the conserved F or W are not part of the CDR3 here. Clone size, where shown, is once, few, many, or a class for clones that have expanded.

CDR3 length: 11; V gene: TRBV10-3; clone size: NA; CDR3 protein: AISVWQADGYT
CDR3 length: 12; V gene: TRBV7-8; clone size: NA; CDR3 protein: ASSFGRRNTEAF
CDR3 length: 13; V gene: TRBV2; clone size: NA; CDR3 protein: ASNPAGGSAGELF
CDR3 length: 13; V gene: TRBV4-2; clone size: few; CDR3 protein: ASSQGGGLQETQY
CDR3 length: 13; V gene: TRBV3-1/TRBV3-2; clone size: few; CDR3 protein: ASSQTGFAKNIQY
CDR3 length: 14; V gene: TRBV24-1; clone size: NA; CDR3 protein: ATSDSTRGTSTEAF
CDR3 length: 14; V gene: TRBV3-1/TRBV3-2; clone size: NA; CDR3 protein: ASSQRISGNKDTQY
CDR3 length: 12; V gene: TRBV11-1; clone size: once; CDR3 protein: ASSNYRGGETQY
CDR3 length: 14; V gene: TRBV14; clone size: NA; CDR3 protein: ASSQSGTSGTNEQF
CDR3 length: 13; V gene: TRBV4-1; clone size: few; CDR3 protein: ASSRGAAGAYEQY
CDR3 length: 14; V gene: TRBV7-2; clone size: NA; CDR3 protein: ASSPQSGVGANVLT
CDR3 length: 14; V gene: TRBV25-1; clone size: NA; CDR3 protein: ASTVLGGGNNEKLF
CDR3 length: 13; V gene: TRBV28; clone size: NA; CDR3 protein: ASSLYRALRGTQY
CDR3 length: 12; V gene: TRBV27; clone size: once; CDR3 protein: ASSFGGGTDTQY
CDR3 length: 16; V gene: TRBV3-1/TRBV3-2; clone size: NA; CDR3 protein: ASSPPWGSGGHTDTQY
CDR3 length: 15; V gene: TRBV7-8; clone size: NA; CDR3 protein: ASSLGSGRAGYNEQF
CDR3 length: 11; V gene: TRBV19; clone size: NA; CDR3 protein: ASSIKSPGIQY
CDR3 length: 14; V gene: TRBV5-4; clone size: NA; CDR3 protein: ASSISPGGPYNEQF
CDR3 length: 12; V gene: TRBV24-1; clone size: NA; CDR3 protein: ATSDPTGPGELF
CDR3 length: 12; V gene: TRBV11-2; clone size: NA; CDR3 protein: ASSYTGAYSPLH
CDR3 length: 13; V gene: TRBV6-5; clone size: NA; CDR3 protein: ASTNQGETAQEVF
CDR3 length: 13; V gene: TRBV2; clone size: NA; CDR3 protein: ASTPGGATNEKLF
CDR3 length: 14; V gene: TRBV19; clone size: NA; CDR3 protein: ASSIDGTGWADTQY
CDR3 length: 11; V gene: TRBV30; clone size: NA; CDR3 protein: AWSDGANYGYT
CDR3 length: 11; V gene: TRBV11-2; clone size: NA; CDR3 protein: ASSSTLNTEAF
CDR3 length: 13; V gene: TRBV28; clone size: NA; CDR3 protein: ASSLGTSGGFEQY
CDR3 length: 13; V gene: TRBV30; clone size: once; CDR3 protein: AWSPSRGSNEKLF
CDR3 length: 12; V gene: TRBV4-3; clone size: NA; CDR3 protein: ASSQGGTTYEQY
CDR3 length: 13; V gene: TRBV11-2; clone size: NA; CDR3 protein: ASSLSGSPLNEQF
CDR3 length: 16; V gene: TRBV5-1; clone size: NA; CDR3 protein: ASSLGHSGGEGVNEQF
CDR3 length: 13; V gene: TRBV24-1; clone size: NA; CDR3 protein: ATSAANRGGSPLH
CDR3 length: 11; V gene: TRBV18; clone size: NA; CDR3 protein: ASSPGVNEKLF
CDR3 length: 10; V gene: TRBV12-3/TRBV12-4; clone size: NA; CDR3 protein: ASSLLGPEAF
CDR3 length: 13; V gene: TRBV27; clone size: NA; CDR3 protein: ASSSPPSGTYEQY
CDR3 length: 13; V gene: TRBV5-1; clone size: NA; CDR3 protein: ASRAGGAQYNEQF
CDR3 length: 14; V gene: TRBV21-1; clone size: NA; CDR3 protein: ASSKGRRDVSSEQF
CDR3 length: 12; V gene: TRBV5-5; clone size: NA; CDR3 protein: ASSLMMAAEKLF
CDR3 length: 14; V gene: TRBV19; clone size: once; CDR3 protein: ASSLGTSGPYNEQF
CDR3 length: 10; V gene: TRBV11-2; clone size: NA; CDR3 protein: ASSLAGTEAF
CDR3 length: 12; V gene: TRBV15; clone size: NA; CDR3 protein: ATSRRPDLYGYT
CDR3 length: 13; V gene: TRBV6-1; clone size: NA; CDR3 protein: ASSEARGGGEPQH
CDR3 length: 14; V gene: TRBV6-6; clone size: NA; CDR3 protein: ASSRRVGRVSTEAF
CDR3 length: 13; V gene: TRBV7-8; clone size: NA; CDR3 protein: ASTSCCGGTDTQY
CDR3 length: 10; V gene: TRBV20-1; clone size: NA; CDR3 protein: SASTRDEKLF
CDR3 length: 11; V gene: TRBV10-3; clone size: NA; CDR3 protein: AITGTGNYGYT
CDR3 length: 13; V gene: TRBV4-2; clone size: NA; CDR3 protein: ASSQVGTANTEAF
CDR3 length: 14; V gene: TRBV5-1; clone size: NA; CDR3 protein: ASKGDVGATNEKLF
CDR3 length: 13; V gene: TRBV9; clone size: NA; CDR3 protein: ASSPRQGAPVEQF
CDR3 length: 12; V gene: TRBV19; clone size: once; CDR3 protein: ASSALQGWTEAF
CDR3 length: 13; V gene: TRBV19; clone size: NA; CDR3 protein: ASSPGQGGGYGYT
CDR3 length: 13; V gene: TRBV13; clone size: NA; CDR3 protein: ASSFGQESTYEQY
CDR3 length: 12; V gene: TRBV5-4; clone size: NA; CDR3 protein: ASSSGPVPEKLF
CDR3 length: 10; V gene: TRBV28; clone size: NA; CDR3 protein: ASRLRDSPLH
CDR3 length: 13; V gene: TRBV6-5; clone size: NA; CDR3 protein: ASSYQRGSTDTQY
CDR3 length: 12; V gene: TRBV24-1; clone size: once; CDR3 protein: ATSDPSGFYGYT
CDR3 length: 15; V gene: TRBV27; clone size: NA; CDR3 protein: ASSRRALAVPTDTQY
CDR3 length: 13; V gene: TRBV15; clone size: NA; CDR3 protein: ATSRDGKSNQPQH
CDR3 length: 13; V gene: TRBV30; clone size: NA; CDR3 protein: ACHEGQSSYNEQF